The 26 T cell receptor beta chains given below trace back to one sample, sequenced in a study of blood T cell repertoires in COVID-19. Data came from immunoSEQ multiplex PCR; TCRdb stores just in-frame clones and leaves some out. The repertoire has about 130,000 clones, 85% to 90% of them found once; the top ten carry about 4.1%. The sequenced sample was peripheral blood. The receptors were sampled from a man in his 60s with COVID-19, enrolled during active disease.

This rearrangement joins TRBV7-2 to TRBJ1-2, with 8 bases identical to TRBD1. The CDR3 length is 16 residues. In germline, CDR1 is SGHTA, CDR2 FQGNSA. V lost 5 bases and J lost 7; bases outside the gene matches: 15. The DNA of the CDR3 is TGTGCCAGCAGCGTGACCCCAGGGGGCCGGGACAGTGGCTACACCTTC. It is translated as CASSVTPGGRDSGYTF.

The chain has TRBV25-1 and TRBJ1-3; 8 nucleotides align to TRBD1. J was trimmed by 0 bases and V by 4 bases; bases with no gene match: 2. Germline V gene data show CDR1 as MGHDK and CDR2 as SYGVNS. This CDR3 has 15 residues. The CDR3, as DNA: TGTGCCAGCAGTGTAACAGGGGGCTCTGGAAACACCATATATTTT. Translating it yields CASSVTGGSGNTIYF.

The chain uses TRBV29-1 and TRBJ2-5, with D hard to call. Trimming shortened V by 3 bases and J by 4 bases, and 18 bases separated the two germline ends. The germline V gene encodes CDR1 SQVTM and CDR2 ANQGSEA. The CDR3 spans 15 residues. The chain's CDR3 is CSVDPTHARRETQYF. In DNA, the CDR3 is TGCAGCGTTGACCCAACCCATGCGCGCCGAGAGACCCAGTACTTC.

V usage is TRBV3-1 (or the pseudogene TRBV3-2) and J usage is TRBJ1-1, with TRBD1 as a possible D gene (5 bases). Germline V gene data show CDR1 as LGHDT and CDR2 as YNNKEL (reference sequence). This CDR3 contains 15 residues. Deletions cut 0 bases from V and 1 base from J, with 9 bases between. The CDR3: CASSQETRANTEAFF. The CDR3 bases are TGTGCCAGCAGCCAAGAAACCAGGGCGAACACTGAAGCTTTCTTT.

As DNA, the CDR3 is TGTGCCAGCTACGACTCTTTTGAAGCTTTCTTT. Encoded protein: CASYDSFEAFF. The chain is built from TRBV18 and TRBJ1-1; D gene uncertain. CDR3 length: 11 residues. Germline V gene data show CDR1 as KGHSH and CDR2 as LQKENI. V was pared by 7 bases and J by 7 bases, with 10 bases between.

The chain employs TRBV6-2 or TRBV6-3 and TRBJ2-3; D is ambiguous. V was clipped by 4 bases and J by 3 bases, with 5 bases between them. The CDR3 has 12 residues. Germline CDR1 is MNHEY and CDR2 is SVGEGT. CDR3 DNA sequence: TGTGCCAGCAGTTCCATTACAGATACGCAGTATTTT. It encodes CASSSITDTQYF.

The chain carries TRBV28 and TRBJ2-7; TRBD1 agrees at 8 bases. The germline gives CDR1 MDHEN, CDR2 SYDVKM. The CDR3 totals 16 residues. The V gene end was trimmed by 4 bases and the J gene end by 1 base; junction bases not matched to a gene: 9. The CDR3 region is CASSSYAGTGSYEQYF. The CDR3 coding sequence is TGTGCCAGCAGTTCCTATGCCGGGACAGGTTCCTACGAGCAGTACTTC.

The rearrangement joins TRBV4-1 to TRBJ2-7; a possible D gene is TRBD1 (6 bases). Trimming took off 0 bases at V and 4 bases at J, with 13 bases between the two ends. In germline, CDR1 is MGHRA, CDR2 YSYEKL. The CDR3 is 15 amino acids. In DNA, the CDR3 is TGCGCCAGCAGCCAAGAGGACAGAACTTCTTACGAGCAGTACTTC. The encoded protein is CASSQEDRTSYEQYF.

J is TRBJ1-5 and V is TRBV10-2, with 7 bases matching TRBD1. With 6 bases clipped from V and 2 bases from J, the junction kept 7 bases outside the gene matches. The germline CDR1 and CDR2 sequences are WSHSY and SAAADI. The CDR3 runs 15 residues. For the CDR3, the DNA is TGCGCCAGCAGCCCTGGACAGGTTCGCAATCAGCCCCAGCATTTT. Protein: CASSPGQVRNQPQHF.

J is TRBJ1-2 and V is TRBV5-6; a weak D match, TRBD1 (5 bases). In germline, CDR1 is SGHDT, CDR2 YYEEEE. V lost 0 bases, J lost 8 bases, and 14 bases lay in between. The CDR3 extends over 14 amino acids. CDR3 in DNA: TGTGCCAGCAGCTTGGGCCTCCCAGGGAACGGCTACACCTTC. Translation: CASSLGLPGNGYTF.

The chain has TRBV6-1 and TRBJ1-4; 8 positions match TRBD1. The CDR3 is 16 residues long. V dropped 4 bases and J dropped 1; count of bases not matched to a gene: 5. Germline V gene lookup returns CDR1 MNHNS and CDR2 SASEGT. DNA for the CDR3: TGTGCCAGCAGTGTCGGGACAGGTGGAACTAATGAAAAACTGTTTTTT. Encoded protein: CASSVGTGGTNEKLFF.

This sequence joins TRBV3-1 (or the pseudogene TRBV3-2) and TRBJ2-1, with 10 bases fitting TRBD2. Germline trimming cut 4 bases from V and 4 bases from J; bases unmatched to any gene: 7. CDR3 length: 16 amino acids. The germline CDR1 and CDR2 sequences are LGHDT and YNNKEL (reference sequence). This CDR3 reads CASSPRGSGGYNEQFF. CDR3 nucleotide sequence: TGTGCCAGCAGCCCCCGTGGTAGCGGGGGGTACAATGAGCAGTTCTTC.

This chain joins TRBV11-1 and TRBJ1-1; 7 nucleotides match TRBD1. V lost 5 bases and J lost 5; bases outside the gene matches: 11. CDR1 and CDR2 (germline): SGHAT, FQDESV (reference sequence). The CDR3 is 15 residues long. The CDR3, as DNA: TGTGCCAGCAGCGACCCCAGGACAGGAGGGACTGAAGCTTTCTTT. It is translated as CASSDPRTGGTEAFF. The entire variable domain, with the rest obtained from reference TRBV11-1 and TRBJ1-1, is as follows: EAEVAQSPRYKITEKSQAVAFWCDPISGHATLYWYRQILGQGPELLVQFQDESVVDDSQLPKDRFSAERLKGVDSTLKIQPAELGDSAMYLCASSDPRTGGTEAFFGQGTRLTVV.

The V gene is TRBV10-3, the J gene TRBJ2-2; D may be TRBD1 (6 bases). This CDR3 contains 15 residues. V was cut by 7 bases and J by 4 bases, with 16 bases left in between. Germline CDR1 and CDR2: ENHRY and SYGVKD. CDR3 protein: CAIKGGQTFTGELFF. Here the CDR3 DNA reads TGTGCCATCAAAGGCGGACAGACTTTCACCGGGGAGCTGTTTTTT.

This CDR3 reads CASSSGQTQYF. CDR3 bases: TGTGCCAGCAGTTCGGGTCAGACCCAGTACTTC. This chain connects TRBV6-2 or TRBV6-3 to TRBJ2-5; D remains unclear. V lost 4 bases and J 6 bases, leaving 6 bases between the germline ends. There are 11 residues in the CDR3. Germline V gene lookup returns CDR1 MNHEY and CDR2 SVGEGT.

The V gene is TRBV9, the J gene TRBJ1-1, with D perhaps TRBD1 (6 bases). Germline CDR1 is SGDLS and CDR2 is YYNGEE. The CDR3 has 17 residues. Trimming shortened V by 0 bases and J by 0 bases, and 15 bases separated the two germline ends. The CDR3 bases are TGTGCCAGCAGCGTAGGGGCAGGGGCGGGCCTGAACACTGAAGCTTTCTTT. Amino acids: CASSVGAGAGLNTEAFF.

The V and J genes are TRBV6-1 and TRBJ1-2; D is possibly TRBD1 (5 bases). Between the trimmed V and J ends, which lost 2 bases and 0 bases, there was a span of 10 bases. The CDR3 loop spans 15 amino acids. Germline CDR1 MNHNS, CDR2 SASEGT. CDR3 in DNA: TGTGCCAGCAGTGAACAGGGATCGGCTAACTATGGCTACACCTTC. Amino acid sequence: CASSEQGSANYGYTF.

The genes are TRBV7-8 and TRBJ2-2; D unclear. The CDR3 has 15 amino acids. Germline-derived CDR1 and CDR2 are SGHVS and FQNEAQ. With 8 bases removed from V and 1 base from J, the gap between germline ends came to 14 bases. CDR3 nucleotide sequence: TGTGCCAGCTTGCCTCGGTTAAAGAACACCGGGGAGCTGTTTTTT. Translation: CASLPRLKNTGELFF. The full variable domain, in which reference TRBV7-8 and TRBJ2-2 provide the parts outside the CDR3, is GAGVSQSPRYKVAKRGQDVALRCDPISGHVSLFWYQQALGQGPEFLTYFQNEAQLDKSGLPSDRFFAERPEGSVSTLKIQRTQQEDSAVYLCASLPRLKNTGELFFGEGSRLTVL.

This clone was recorded once. This chain connects TRBV28 to TRBJ2-7, with D uncertain. With 6 bases removed from V and 0 bases from J, the gap between germline ends came to 12 bases. From germline, CDR1 is MDHEN and CDR2 SYDVKM. CDR3 size: 14 residues. In DNA, the CDR3 is TGTGCCAGCAGCTCCGGGTCCTTCTCCTACGAGCAGTACTTC. The encoded protein is CASSSGSFSYEQYF. The variable domain in full, with the rest retrieved from reference TRBV28 and TRBJ2-7, is DVKVTQSSRYLVKRTGEKVFLECVQDMDHENMFWYRQDPGLGLRLIYFSYDVKMKEKGDIPEGYSVSREKKERFSLILESASTNQTSMYLCASSSGSFSYEQYFGPGTRLTVT.

The chain has TRBV9 and TRBJ1-3, with D possibly being TRBD1 (6 bases). Germline loops: CDR1 SGDLS, CDR2 YYNGEE. Trimming took off 3 bases at V and 0 bases at J, with 10 bases between the two ends. This CDR3 comprises 15 residues. CDR3 bases: TGTGCCAGCAGCGAGACAGGTTACTCTGGAAACACCATATATTTT. Amino acid sequence: CASSETGYSGNTIYF.

V and J are TRBV7-2 and TRBJ2-7, with 10 bases lining up with TRBD1. Germline-derived CDR1 and CDR2 are SGHTA and FQGNSA. The CDR3 is 15 residues long. J gave up 0 bases and V 5 bases, and 4 bases lay outside the gene matches. The chain's CDR3 is CASSPRTGGSYEQYF. The CDR3 nucleotides are TGTGCCAGCAGCCCTCGGACAGGGGGCTCCTACGAGCAGTACTTC. Supplemented by reference TRBV7-2 and TRBJ2-7, the full variable domain reads GAGVSQSPSNKVTEKGKDVELRCDPISGHTALYWYRQSLGQGLEFLIYFQGNSAPDKSGLPSDRFSAERTGGSVSTLTIQRTQQEDSAVYLCASSPRTGGSYEQYFGPGTRLTVT.

The V and J genes are TRBV28 and TRBJ1-5; 8 bases map to TRBD1. The trim removed 7 bases at V and 4 bases at J, leaving 9 bases unmatched. The germline CDR1 and CDR2 sequences are MDHEN and SYDVKM. This CDR3 spans 15 amino acids. DNA for the CDR3: TGTGCCAGCAACCCGTCCGGGACAGGAAATCAGCCCCAGCATTTT. Translated: CASNPSGTGNQPQHF.

The chain carries TRBV6-5 and TRBJ1-5; 7 positions agree with TRBD1. V was pared by 5 bases and J by 3 bases, with 7 bases of the junction left unmatched. The CDR3 is made up of 15 amino acids. The germline CDR1 and CDR2 sequences are MNHEY and SVGAGI. The CDR3 nucleotides read TGTGCCAGCAGTCCCAACAGGGGACCCAATCAGCCCCAGCATTTT. Protein sequence: CASSPNRGPNQPQHF.

The J gene is TRBJ1-5, the V gene TRBV19, with D unresolved. Trimming took 8 bases from V and 2 from J, leaving 10 bases between them. The CDR3 totals 13 residues. Germline V gives CDR1 LNHDA, CDR2 SQIVND (reference sequence). The CDR3 DNA reads TGTGCCAGTGGACTTAGGGGCAATCAGCCCCAGCATTTT. Translation gives CASGLRGNQPQHF.

V gene TRBV19 combines with J gene TRBJ1-5; 9 bases match TRBD1. The CDR3 has 14 amino acids. V shed 6 bases and J 5 bases; nucleotides not matched to a gene: 5. Germline CDR1 is LNHDA and CDR2 is SQIVND (reference sequence). The DNA of the CDR3 is TGTGCCAGTAGGGACAGGGGCCGGTATCAGCCCCAGCATTTT. Protein product: CASRDRGRYQPQHF.

The table lists this clone with a count of one. The V gene is TRBV12-3 or TRBV12-4, the J gene TRBJ1-2; 8 nucleotides align to TRBD1. The ends lost 7 bases at V and 8 bases at J; junction bases unmatched: 6. The CDR3 is 12 residues long. This CDR3 is CASTPGGGGYTF. The DNA for the CDR3 is TGTGCCAGCACCCCAGGGGGCGGCGGCTACACCTTC.